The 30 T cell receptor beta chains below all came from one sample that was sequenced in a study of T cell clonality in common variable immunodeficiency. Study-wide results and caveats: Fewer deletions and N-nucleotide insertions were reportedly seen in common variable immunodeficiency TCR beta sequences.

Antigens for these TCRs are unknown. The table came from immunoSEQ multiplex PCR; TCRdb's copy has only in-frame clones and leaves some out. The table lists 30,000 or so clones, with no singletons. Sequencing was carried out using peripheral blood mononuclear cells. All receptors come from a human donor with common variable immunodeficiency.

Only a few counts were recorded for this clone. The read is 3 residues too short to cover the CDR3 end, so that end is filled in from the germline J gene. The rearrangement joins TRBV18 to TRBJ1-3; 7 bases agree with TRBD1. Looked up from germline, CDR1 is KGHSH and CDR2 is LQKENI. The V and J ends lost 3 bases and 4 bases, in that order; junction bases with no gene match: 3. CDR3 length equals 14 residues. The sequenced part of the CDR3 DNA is TGTGCCAGCTCACCGACAGGGAAAGGAAACACC. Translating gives CASSPTGKGNT. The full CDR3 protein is CASSPTGKGNTIYF.

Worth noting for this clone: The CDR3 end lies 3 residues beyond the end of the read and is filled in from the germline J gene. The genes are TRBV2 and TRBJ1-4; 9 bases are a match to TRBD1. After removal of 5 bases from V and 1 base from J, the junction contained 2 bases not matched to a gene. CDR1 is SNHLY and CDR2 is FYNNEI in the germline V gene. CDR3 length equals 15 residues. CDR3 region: CASSPGQGTNEKLFF. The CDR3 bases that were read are TGTGCCAGCAGTCCGGGACAGGGAACTAATGAAAAA.

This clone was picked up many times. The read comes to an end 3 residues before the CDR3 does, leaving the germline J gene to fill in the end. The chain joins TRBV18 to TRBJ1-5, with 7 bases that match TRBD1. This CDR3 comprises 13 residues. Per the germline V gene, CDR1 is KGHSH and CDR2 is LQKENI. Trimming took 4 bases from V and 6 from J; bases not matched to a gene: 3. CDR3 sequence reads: CASSLDRVQPQHF. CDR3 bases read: TGTGCCAGCTCACTAGACAGGGTTCAGCCC.

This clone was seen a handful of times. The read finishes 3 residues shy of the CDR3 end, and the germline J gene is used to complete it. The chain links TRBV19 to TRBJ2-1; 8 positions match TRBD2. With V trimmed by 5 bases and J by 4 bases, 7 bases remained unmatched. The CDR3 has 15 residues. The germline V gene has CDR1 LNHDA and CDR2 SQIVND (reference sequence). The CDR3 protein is CASSPPGLGYNEQFF. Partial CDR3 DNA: TGTGCCAGTAGTCCACCGGGACTAGGGTACAATGAG.

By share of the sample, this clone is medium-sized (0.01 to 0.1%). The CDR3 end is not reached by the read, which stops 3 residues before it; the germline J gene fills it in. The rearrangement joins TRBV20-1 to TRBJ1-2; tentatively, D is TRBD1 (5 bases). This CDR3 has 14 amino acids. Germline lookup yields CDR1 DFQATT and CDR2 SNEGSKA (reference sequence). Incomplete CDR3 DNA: TGCAGGGCTCATGGGGCCGGGGGTAACTATGGC. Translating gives CRAHGAGGNYG. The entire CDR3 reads CRAHGAGGNYGYTF.

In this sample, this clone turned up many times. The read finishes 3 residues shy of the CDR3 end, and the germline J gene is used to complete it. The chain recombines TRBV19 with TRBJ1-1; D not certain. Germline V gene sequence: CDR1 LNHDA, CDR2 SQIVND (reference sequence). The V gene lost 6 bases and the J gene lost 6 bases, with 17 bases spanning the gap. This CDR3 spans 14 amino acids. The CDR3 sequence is CASRVDTALPEAFF. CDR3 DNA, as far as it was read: TGTGCCAGTAGAGTAGACACGGCCCTCCCTGAA.

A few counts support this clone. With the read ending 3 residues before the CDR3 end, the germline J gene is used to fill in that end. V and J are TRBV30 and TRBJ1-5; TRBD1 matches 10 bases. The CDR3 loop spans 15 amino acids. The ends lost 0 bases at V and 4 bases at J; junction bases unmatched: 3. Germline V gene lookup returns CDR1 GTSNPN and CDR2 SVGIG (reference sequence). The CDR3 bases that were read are TGTGCCTGGAGTGTAGGACAGGGGGGGAATCAGCCC. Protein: CAWSVGQGGNQP. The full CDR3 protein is CAWSVGQGGNQPQHF.

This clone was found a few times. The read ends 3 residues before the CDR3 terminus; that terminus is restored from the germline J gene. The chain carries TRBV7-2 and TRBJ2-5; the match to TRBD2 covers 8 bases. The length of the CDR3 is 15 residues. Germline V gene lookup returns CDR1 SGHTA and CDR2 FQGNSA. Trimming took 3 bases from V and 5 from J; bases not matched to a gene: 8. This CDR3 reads CASSFLAGLGETQYF. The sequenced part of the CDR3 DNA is TGTGCCAGCAGCTTTTTAGCGGGGTTGGGGGAGACC.

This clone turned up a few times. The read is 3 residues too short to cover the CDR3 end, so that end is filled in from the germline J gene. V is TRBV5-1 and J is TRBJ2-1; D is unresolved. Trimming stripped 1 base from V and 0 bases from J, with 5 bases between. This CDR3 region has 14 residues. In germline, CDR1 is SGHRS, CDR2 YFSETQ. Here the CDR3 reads CASSLSSSYNEQFF. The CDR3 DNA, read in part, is TGCGCCAGCAGCTTGTCCAGCTCCTACAATGAG.

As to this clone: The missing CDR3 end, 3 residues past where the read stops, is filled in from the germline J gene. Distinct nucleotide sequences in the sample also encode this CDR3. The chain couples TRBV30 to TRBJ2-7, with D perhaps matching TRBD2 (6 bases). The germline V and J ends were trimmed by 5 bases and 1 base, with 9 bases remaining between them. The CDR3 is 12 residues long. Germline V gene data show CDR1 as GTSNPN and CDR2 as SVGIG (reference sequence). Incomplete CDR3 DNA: TGTGCCTGGTCGGGACTTTCCTACGAG. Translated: CAWSGLSYE. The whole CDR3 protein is CAWSGLSYEQYF. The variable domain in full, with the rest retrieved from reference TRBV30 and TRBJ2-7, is SQTIHQWPATLVQPVGSPLSLECTVEGTSNPNLYWYRQAAGRGLQLLFYSVGIGQISSEVPQNLSASRPQDRQFILSSKKLLLSDSGFYLCAWSGLSYEQYFGPGTRLTVT.

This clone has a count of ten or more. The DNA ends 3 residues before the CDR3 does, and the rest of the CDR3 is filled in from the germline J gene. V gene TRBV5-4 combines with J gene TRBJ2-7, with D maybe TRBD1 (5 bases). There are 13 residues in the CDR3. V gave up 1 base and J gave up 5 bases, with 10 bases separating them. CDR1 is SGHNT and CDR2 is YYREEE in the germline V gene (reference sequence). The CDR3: CASSLRGTHEQYF. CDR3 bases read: TGTGCCAGCAGCTTGAGGGGAACCCACGAG.

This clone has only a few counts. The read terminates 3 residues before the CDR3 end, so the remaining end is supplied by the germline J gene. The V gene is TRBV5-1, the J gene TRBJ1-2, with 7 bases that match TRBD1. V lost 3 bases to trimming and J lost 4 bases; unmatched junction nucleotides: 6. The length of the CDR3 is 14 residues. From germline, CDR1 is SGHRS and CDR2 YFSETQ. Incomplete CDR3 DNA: TGCGCCAGCAGCTCACCACAGGGGACCTATGGC. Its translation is CASSSPQGTYG. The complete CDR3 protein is CASSSPQGTYGYTF.

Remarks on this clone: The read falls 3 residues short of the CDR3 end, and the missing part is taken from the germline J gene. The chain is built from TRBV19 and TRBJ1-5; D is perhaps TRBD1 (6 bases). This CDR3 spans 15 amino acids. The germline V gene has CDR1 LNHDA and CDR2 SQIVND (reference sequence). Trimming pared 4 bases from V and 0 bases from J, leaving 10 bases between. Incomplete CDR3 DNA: TGTGCCAGTAGTACGGGGACACCTAGCAATCAGCCC. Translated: CASSTGTPSNQP. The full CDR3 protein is CASSTGTPSNQPQHF.

CDR3 loop: CASSYNLGQGNNEQFF. Incomplete CDR3 DNA: TGTGCCAGCAGTTACAATCTGGGACAGGGAAACAATGAG. This chain connects TRBV6-2 or TRBV6-3 to TRBJ2-1, with 9 bases aligning to TRBD1. Read sequence stops 3 residues before the CDR3 end, and the germline J gene provides the missing end. The CDR3 has 16 residues. From germline, CDR1 is MNHEY and CDR2 SVGEGT. J lost 5 bases, V lost 2 bases, and 7 bases had no gene match.

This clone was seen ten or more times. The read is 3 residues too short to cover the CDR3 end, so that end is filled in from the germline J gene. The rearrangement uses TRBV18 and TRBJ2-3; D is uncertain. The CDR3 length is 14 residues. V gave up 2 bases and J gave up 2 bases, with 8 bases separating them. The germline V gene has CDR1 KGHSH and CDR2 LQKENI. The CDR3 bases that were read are TGTGCCAGCTCACCAGTGGCCGACACAGATACG. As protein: CASSPVADTDT. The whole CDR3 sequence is CASSPVADTDTQYF.

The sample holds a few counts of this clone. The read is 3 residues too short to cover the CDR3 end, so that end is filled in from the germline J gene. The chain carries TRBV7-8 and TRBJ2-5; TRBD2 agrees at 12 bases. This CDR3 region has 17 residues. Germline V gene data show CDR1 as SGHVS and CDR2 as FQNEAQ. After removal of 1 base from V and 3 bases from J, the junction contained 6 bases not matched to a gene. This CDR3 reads CASSLGLAGAWKETQYF. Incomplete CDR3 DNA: TGTGCCAGCAGCTTAGGACTAGCGGGGGCCTGGAAAGAGACC.

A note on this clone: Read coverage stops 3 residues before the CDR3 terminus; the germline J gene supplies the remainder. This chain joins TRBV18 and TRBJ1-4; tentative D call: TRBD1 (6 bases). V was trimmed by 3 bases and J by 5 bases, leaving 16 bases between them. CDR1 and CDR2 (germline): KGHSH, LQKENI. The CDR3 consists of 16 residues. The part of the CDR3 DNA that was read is TGTGCCAGCTCACCCCTAGGGGGAGGGCTGAATGAAAAA. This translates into CASSPLGGGLNEK. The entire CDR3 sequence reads CASSPLGGGLNEKLFF.

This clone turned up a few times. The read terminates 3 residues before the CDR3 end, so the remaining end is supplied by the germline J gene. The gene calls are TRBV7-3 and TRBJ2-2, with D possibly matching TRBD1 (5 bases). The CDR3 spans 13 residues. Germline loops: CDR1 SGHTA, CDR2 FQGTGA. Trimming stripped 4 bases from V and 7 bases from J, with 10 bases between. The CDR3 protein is CASSSQGIGELFF. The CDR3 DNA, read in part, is TGTGCCAGCAGCTCCCAGGGAATCGGGGAG.

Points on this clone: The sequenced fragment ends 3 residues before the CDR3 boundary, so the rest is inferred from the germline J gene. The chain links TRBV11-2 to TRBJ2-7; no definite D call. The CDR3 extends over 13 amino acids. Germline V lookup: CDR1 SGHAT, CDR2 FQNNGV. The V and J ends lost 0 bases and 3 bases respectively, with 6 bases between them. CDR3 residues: CASSLESGYEQYF. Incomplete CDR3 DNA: TGTGCCAGCAGCTTAGAATCGGGCTACGAG.

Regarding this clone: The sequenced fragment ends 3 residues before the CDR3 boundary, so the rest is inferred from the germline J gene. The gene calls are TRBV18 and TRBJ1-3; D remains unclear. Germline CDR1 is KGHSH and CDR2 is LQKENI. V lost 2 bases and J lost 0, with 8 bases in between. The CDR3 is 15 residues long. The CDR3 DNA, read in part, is TGTGCCAGCTCACCAAGGCAGATCTCTGGAAACACC. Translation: CASSPRQISGNT. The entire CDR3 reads CASSPRQISGNTIYF.

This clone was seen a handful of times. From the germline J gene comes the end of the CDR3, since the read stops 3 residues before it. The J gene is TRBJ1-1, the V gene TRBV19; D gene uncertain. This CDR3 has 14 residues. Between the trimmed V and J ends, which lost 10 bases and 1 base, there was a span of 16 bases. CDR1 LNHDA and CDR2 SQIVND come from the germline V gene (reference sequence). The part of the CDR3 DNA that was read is TGTGCCACCCTCCCAACTATTAGGAACACTGAA. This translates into CATLPTIRNTE. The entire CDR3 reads CATLPTIRNTEAFF.

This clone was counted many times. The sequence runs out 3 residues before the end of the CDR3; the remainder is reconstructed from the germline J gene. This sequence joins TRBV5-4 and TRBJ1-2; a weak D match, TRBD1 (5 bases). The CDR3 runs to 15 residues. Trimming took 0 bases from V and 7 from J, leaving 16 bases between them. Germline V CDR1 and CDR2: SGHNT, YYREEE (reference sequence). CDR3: CASSLAGRGISGYTF. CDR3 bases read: TGTGCCAGCAGCTTGGCGGGAAGGGGAATTAGTGGC.

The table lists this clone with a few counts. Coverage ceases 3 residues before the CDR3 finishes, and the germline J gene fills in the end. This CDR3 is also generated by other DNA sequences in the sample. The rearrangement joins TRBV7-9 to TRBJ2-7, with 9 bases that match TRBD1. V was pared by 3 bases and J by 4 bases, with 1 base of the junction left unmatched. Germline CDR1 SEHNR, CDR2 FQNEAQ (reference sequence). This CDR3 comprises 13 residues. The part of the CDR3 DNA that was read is TGTGCCAGCAGCTTGACAGGGGGGTACGAG. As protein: CASSLTGGYE. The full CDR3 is CASSLTGGYEQYF.

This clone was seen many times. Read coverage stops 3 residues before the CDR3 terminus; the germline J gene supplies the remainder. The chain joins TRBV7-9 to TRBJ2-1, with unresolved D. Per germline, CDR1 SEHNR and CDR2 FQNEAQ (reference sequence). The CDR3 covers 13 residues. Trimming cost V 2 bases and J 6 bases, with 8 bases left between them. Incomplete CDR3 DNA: TGTGCCAGCAGCTTACGCGGTCTCAATGAG. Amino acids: CASSLRGLNE. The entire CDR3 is CASSLRGLNEQFF.

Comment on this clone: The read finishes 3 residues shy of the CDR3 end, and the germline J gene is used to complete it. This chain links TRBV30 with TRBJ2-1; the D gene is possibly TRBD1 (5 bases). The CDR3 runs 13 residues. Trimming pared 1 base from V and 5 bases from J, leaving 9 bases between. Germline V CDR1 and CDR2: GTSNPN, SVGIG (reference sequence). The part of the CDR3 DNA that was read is TGTGCCTGGAGTGGACAGCTGGACAATGAG. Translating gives CAWSGQLDNE. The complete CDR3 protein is CAWSGQLDNEQFF.

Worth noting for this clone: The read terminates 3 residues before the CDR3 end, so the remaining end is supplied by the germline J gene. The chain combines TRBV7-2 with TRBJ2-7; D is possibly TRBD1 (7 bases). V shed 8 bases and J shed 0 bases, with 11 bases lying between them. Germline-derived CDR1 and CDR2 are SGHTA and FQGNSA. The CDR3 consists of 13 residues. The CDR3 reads CASSGGSSYEQYF. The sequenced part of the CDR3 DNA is TGTGCCAGCTCAGGGGGGAGCTCCTACGAG. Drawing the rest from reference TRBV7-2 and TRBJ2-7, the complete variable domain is GAGVSQSPSNKVTEKGKDVELRCDPISGHTALYWYRQSLGQGLEFLIYFQGNSAPDKSGLPSDRFSAERTGGSVSTLTIQRTQQEDSAVYLCASSGGSSYEQYFGPGTRLTVT.

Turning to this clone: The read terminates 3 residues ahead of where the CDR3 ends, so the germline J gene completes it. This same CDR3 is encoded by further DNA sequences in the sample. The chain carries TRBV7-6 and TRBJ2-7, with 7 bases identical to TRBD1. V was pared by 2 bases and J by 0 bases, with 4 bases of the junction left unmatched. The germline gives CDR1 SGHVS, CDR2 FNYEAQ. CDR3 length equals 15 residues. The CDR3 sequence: CASSLRQGSSYEQYF. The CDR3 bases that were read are TGTGCCAGCAGCTTACGACAGGGAAGCTCCTACGAG.

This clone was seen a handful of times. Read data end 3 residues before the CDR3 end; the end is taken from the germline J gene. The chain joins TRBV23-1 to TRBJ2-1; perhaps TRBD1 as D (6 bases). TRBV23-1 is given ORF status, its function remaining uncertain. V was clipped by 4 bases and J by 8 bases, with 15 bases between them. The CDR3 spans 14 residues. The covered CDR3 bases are TGCGCCAGCAGTCGTCGGGTCAGGGGTTATGAG. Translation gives CASSRRVRGYE. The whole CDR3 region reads CASSRRVRGYEQFF.

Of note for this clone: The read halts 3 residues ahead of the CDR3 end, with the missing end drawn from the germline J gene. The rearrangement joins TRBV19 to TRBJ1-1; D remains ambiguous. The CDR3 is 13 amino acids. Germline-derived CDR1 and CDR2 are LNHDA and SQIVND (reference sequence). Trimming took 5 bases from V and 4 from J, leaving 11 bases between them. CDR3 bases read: TGTGCCAGTAGTCCGGGTTTGGCCACTGAA. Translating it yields CASSPGLATE. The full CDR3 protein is CASSPGLATEAFF.

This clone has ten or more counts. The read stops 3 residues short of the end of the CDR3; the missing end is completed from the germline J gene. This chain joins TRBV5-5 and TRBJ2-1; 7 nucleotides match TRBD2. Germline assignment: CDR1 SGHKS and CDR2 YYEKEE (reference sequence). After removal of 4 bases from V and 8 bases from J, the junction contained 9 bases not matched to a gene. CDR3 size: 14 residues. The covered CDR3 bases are TGTGCCAGCAGCCGGGACGGACGGGGGGATGAG. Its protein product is CASSRDGRGDE. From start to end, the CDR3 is CASSRDGRGDEQFF. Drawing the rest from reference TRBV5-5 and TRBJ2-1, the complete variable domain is DAGVTQSPTHLIKTRGQQVTLRCSPISGHKSVSWYQQVLGQGPQFIFQYYEKEERGRGNFPDRFSARQFPNYSSELNVNALLLGDSALYLCASSRDGRGDEQFFGPGTRLTVL.